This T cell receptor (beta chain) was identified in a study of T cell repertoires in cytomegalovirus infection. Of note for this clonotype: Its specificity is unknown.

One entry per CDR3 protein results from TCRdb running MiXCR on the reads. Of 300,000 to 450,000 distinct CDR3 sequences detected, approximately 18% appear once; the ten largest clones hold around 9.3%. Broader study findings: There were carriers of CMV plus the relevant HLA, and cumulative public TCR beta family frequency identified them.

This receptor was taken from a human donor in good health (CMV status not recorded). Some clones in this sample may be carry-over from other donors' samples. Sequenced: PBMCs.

CDR3 in DNA: TGTGCCAGCAGTTTAACCAGCTTTGTAGAGCAGTACTTC. As protein: CASSLTSFVEQYF. V gene TRBV28 combines with J gene TRBJ2-7; D gene ambiguous. Deletions cut 2 bases from V and 7 bases from J, with 12 bases between. CDR3 length equals 13 residues. Germline values: CDR1 MDHEN, CDR2 SYDVKM. Full variable domain (remainder filled in from reference TRBV28 and TRBJ2-7): DVKVTQSSRYLVKRTGEKVFLECVQDMDHENMFWYRQDPGLGLRLIYFSYDVKMKEKGDIPEGYSVSREKKERFSLILESASTNQTSMYLCASSLTSFVEQYFGPGTRLTVT.